These T cell receptor beta chains were read from a single sample in a study of identifying expanded T cells in peripheral blood. Profiling relied on immunoSEQ multiplex PCR, and the TCRdb table lists in-frame clones only, not all of them. Among under 95,000 clones listed, roughly 90% were seen once. The sequenced sample was blood. These receptors were taken from a person aged 18-69 years in good health. CDR3s include the opening cysteine and the closing phenylalanine or tryptophan. A D gene is named only where the DNA matches it firmly. The listing skips clone size in some rows; elsewhere it reads once, few, many or a size class.

j_call,d_call,v_call,clone_size,cdr3_length,cdr3_nt,cdr3_aa
TRBJ1-2,NA,TRBV7-2,NA,15,TGTGCCAGCAGCTTAGCTCTTAGGGCCGGCTATGGCTACACCTTC,CASSLALRAGYGYTF
TRBJ1-2,NA,TRBV19,NA,13,TGTGCCAGTAGTTGGGCACTGGACAGAAGCTACACCTTC,CASSWALDRSYTF
TRBJ2-4,NA,TRBV13,NA,12,TGTGCCAGCAGCCAAAGGGACGGTAAACAGTACTTC,CASSQRDGKQYF
TRBJ2-7,NA,TRBV7-9,NA,15,TGTGCCAGCAGCTTATCGGGACCCGAGGCCTACGAGCAGTACTTC,CASSLSGPEAYEQYF
TRBJ2-5,NA,TRBV29-1,NA,14,TGCAGCGTTGTGGGCAGGGGGAGGCAAGAGACCCAGTACTTC,CSVVGRGRQETQYF
TRBJ1-1,TRBD1,TRBV5-6,once,16,TGTGCCAGCAGCCCCGTCCCTTCGACAGGGCGGACTGAAGCTTTCTTT,CASSPVPSTGRTEAFF
TRBJ2-5,NA,TRBV10-3,NA,13,TGTGCCATCAGTGAGTCTGCGAGGGAGACCCAGTACTTC,CAISESARETQYF
TRBJ2-3,TRBD1,TRBV6-5,NA,14,TGTGCCAGCAGGTCAACAGGGGTCAAAGATACGCAGTATTTT,CASRSTGVKDTQYF
TRBJ2-3,NA,TRBV4-3,NA,16,TGCGCCAGCAGCCAAGGTCTGGGGGCCGGCACAGATACGCAGTATTTT,CASSQGLGAGTDTQYF
TRBJ2-2,TRBD2,TRBV18,NA,15,TGTGCCAGCTCACAGCGGACTAGCGGGAGCGGGGAGCTGTTTTTT,CASSQRTSGSGELFF
TRBJ2-1,NA,TRBV11-1,few,15,TGTGCCAGCAGCTTAGCAGGGACCACCTACAATGAGCAGTTCTTC,CASSLAGTTYNEQFF
TRBJ1-2,NA,TRBV5-1,NA,13,TGCGCCAGCAGCTTAGCAGCTAACTATGGCTACACCTTC,CASSLAANYGYTF
TRBJ2-3,TRBD2,TRBV27,NA,16,TGTGCCAGCAGTTTACGCGGGGGGCCCACCACAGATACGCAGTATTTT,CASSLRGGPTTDTQYF
TRBJ2-3,NA,TRBV9,NA,11,TGTGCCAGCAGCGTAGACGATACGCAGTATTTT,CASSVDDTQYF
TRBJ2-6,NA,TRBV9,NA,16,TGTGCCAGCAGCGTAGGGTACGACGATGGGGCCAACGTCCTGACTTTC,CASSVGYDDGANVLTF
TRBJ1-6,TRBD1,TRBV5-6,NA,14,TGTGCCAGCAGGGGGACAGGGTTTAATTCACCCCTCCACTTT,CASRGTGFNSPLHF
TRBJ1-3,NA,TRBV7-9,NA,15,TGTGCCAGCAGCTTACAGAATTCAGCTGGAAACACCATATATTTT,CASSLQNSAGNTIYF
TRBJ1-4,NA,TRBV5-5,NA,16,TGTGCCAGCAGCCAGCGTATACTTAGGGGAGGTGAAAAACTGTTTTTT,CASSQRILRGGEKLFF
TRBJ2-2,NA,TRBV19,few,15,TGTGCCAGTAGTATAGAACGAGGGCTGGCCGGGGAGCTGTTTTTT,CASSIERGLAGELFF
TRBJ2-7,TRBD2,TRBV6-5,NA,12,TGTGCCAGCAACCGACTAGCGGAACGCAAGTACTTC,CASNRLAERKYF
TRBJ1-2,NA,TRBV5-6,NA,14,TGTGCCAGCAGTACCAGGGTCTATGCTAATGGCTACACCTTC,CASSTRVYANGYTF
TRBJ2-5,NA,TRBV27,NA,13,TGTGCCAGCAGGCGCTGGGGTTCTGAGACCCAGTACTTC,CASRRWGSETQYF
TRBJ2-7,TRBD1,TRBV5-5,NA,17,TGTGCCAGCAGCCAATACCATGGACAGGCAACAAACTACGAGCAGTACTTC,CASSQYHGQATNYEQYF
TRBJ2-7,NA,TRBV5-6,NA,14,TGTGCCAGCAGCCCCCCGGGAATCCCAGGAGAGCAGTACTTC,CASSPPGIPGEQYF
TRBJ1-2,NA,TRBV28,NA,14,TGTGCCAGCAGGCCGGGGCCGGGGAACTATGGCTACACCTTC,CASRPGPGNYGYTF
TRBJ2-7,NA,TRBV7-9,NA,15,TGTGCCAGCAGCTGGGCATTTGGGTCGGCTAACGAGCAGTACTTC,CASSWAFGSANEQYF
TRBJ2-7,NA,TRBV11-2,NA,15,TGCGCCAGCGAACCCGGGACGGCGAGCTCCTACGAGCAGTACTTC,CASEPGTASSYEQYF
TRBJ2-3,NA,TRBV6-1,NA,13,TGTGCCAGCAGTGAATCCTTCGCAGATACGCAGTATTTT,CASSESFADTQYF
TRBJ2-1,NA,TRBV7-2,NA,13,TGTGCCAGCAGCTTCCGACGATACAATGAGCAGTTCTTC,CASSFRRYNEQFF
TRBJ2-5,TRBD2,TRBV11-2,NA,14,TGTGCCAGCAGCTCGGCAAGCGGGAGGGAGACCCAGTACTTC,CASSSASGRETQYF
TRBJ2-3,NA,TRBV7-6,NA,12,TGTGCCAGCAGCTTAATGCGAGATACGCAGTATTTT,CASSLMRDTQYF
TRBJ2-5,TRBD2,TRBV28,NA,15,TGTGCCAGCAGCACTAGCGGGAGGGTAAGGGAGACCCAGTACTTC,CASSTSGRVRETQYF
TRBJ2-7,NA,TRBV6-1,NA,16,TGTGCCAGCAGTGAGGGGATGGGGGCAAGGATTTACGAGCAGTACTTC,CASSEGMGARIYEQYF
TRBJ1-1,NA,TRBV5-1,NA,14,TGCGCCAGCAGCTTGAGACCTACTAGCACTGAAGCTTTCTTT,CASSLRPTSTEAFF
TRBJ1-2,NA,TRBV5-1,few,14,TGCGCCAGCAGCTTGGGGGACGTTAACTATGGCTACACCTTC,CASSLGDVNYGYTF
TRBJ1-2,TRBD1,TRBV18,once,13,TGTGCCAGCTCCGGGACAGGGGGCTCTGGCTACACCTTC,CASSGTGGSGYTF
TRBJ2-5,TRBD2,TRBV11-2,NA,16,TGTGCCAGCAGCTCCTGGACTAGTGAGTTACAAGAGACCCAGTACTTC,CASSSWTSELQETQYF
TRBJ1-3,TRBD1,TRBV7-3,NA,17,TGTGCCAGCAGCAGGTATTCTCGGACAGGCTCTGGAAACACCATATATTTT,CASSRYSRTGSGNTIYF
TRBJ2-2,TRBD1,TRBV5-6,NA,16,TGTGCCAGCAGGACGCTTGGACAGGGGCGGAACGGGGAGCTGTTTTTT,CASRTLGQGRNGELFF
TRBJ2-7,TRBD1,TRBV6-6,NA,15,TGTGCCAGCAGTGAGCCCGGGACAGGGGATTACGAGCAGTACTTC,CASSEPGTGDYEQYF
TRBJ2-2,NA,TRBV7-9,NA,13,TGTGCCAGCAGCGCCTACGTAAGGCGGGAGCTGTTTTTT,CASSAYVRRELFF
TRBJ2-7,NA,TRBV7-2,NA,14,TGTGCCAGCGGCCCAGGGGTCGACTCCTACGAGCAGTACTTC,CASGPGVDSYEQYF
TRBJ2-7,TRBD2,TRBV14,once,16,TGTGCCAGCAGCCCTTATAGCGGGAGGGCCAGCTACGAGCAGTACTTC,CASSPYSGRASYEQYF
TRBJ1-4,NA,TRBV21-1,NA,19,TGTGCCAGCAGCCAGAAACACCCCTCCGTAATCCTCGCGGGGGAAAAACTGTTTTTT,CASSQKHPSVILAGEKLFF
TRBJ1-5,NA,TRBV6-1,NA,12,TGTGCCAGCAGGACAGTGAATCAGCCCCAGCATTTT,CASRTVNQPQHF
TRBJ2-5,NA,TRBV30,NA,12,TGTGCCTGGAGCACAGGACAAGAGACCCAGTACTTC,CAWSTGQETQYF
TRBJ1-6,TRBD1,TRBV10-3,NA,18,TGTGCCATCAGCCCCAACCCGGGACAGGGCGTCTTTAATTCACCCCTCCACTTT,CAISPNPGQGVFNSPLHF
TRBJ2-3,NA,TRBV29-1,NA,13,TGCAGCGTTGAACCCAGCGGCACAGATACGCAGTATTTT,CSVEPSGTDTQYF
TRBJ2-5,TRBD1,TRBV18,NA,14,TGTGCCAGCTCGGCACAGGGGTTTCAAGAGACCCAGTACTTC,CASSAQGFQETQYF
TRBJ2-1,TRBD2,TRBV5-6,NA,14,TGTGCCAGCAGCCGGGGACTAGCGGGAGTTGAGCAGTTCTTC,CASSRGLAGVEQFF
TRBJ1-2,NA,TRBV5-4,NA,13,TGTGCCAGCAGACCGGACGGCGCTCGTGGCTACACCTTC,CASRPDGARGYTF
TRBJ1-4,NA,TRBV2,once,15,TGTGCCAGCAGTGAAGCTCAGGCGCATAATGAAAAACTGTTTTTT,CASSEAQAHNEKLFF
TRBJ1-4,NA,TRBV6-1,NA,16,TGTGCCAGCAGTGATGGCGCCGGGCCGTGGGGTGAAAAACTGTTTTTT,CASSDGAGPWGEKLFF
TRBJ1-5,NA,TRBV14,NA,13,TGTGCCAGCAGCCAAGACAGGGAGGGGACCCAGCATTTT,CASSQDREGTQHF
TRBJ2-7,NA,TRBV7-2,NA,15,TGTGCCAGCAGCTTATGGGGAGTTACGATTTACGAGCAGTACTTC,CASSLWGVTIYEQYF
TRBJ1-5,TRBD1,TRBV5-8,NA,14,TGTGCCAGCAGCAGGACAGGTAGCAATCAGCCCCAGCATTTT,CASSRTGSNQPQHF
TRBJ1-5,NA,TRBV7-2,NA,12,TGTGCCAGCAGCTTGAGCAATCAGCCCCAGCATTTT,CASSLSNQPQHF